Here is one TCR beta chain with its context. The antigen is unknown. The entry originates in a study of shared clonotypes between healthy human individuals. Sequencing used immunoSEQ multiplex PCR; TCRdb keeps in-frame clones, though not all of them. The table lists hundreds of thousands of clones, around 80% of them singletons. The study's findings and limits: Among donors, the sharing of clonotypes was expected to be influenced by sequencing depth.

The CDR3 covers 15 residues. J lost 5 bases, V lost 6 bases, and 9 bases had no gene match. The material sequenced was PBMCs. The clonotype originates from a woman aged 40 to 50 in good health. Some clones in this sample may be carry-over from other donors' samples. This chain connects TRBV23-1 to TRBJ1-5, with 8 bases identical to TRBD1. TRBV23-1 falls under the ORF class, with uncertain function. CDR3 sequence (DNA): TGCGCCAGCAGACCCGGACAGGGAGGAGATCAGCCCCAGCATTTT. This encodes CASRPGQGGDQPQHF.